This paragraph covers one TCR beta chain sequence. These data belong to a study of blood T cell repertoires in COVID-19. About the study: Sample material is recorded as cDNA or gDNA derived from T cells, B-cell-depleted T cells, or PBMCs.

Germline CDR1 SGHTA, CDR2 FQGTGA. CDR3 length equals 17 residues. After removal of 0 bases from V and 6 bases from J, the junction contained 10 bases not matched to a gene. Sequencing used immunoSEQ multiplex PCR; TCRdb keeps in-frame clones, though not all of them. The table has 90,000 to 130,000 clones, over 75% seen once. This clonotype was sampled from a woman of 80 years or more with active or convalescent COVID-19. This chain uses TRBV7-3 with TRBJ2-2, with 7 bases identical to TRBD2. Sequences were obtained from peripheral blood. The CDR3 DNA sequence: TGTGCCAGCAGCTTAACGACCGCGGCGGGAGTCCCCGGGGAGCTGTTTTTT. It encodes CASSLTTAAGVPGELFF.